The next 17 T cell receptor beta chains were all read from a single sample in a study of T cell clonotyping in hematopoietic cell transplantation. The time point: recipient sample about 28 days before transplant, after cytoreduction. TCRdb's table, derived via immunoSEQ multiplex PCR, lists solely in-frame clones and lacks some. The sample contains approximately 22,000 clones, approximately 87% of which appear only once. This material consisted of peripheral blood mononuclear cells, taken before stem cell transplant. The receptors here all came from a man between 18 and 35 years old with biphenotypic leukemia. Some clones in this sample may be carry-over from other donors' samples.

The CDR3 here is CASSVEGDGELFF. For the CDR3, the DNA is TGTGCCAGCAGCGTCGAGGGGGACGGGGAGCTGTTTTTT. The chain recombines TRBV9 with TRBJ2-2, with a possible D match to TRBD1 (6 bases). From germline, CDR1 is SGDLS and CDR2 YYNGEE. With 2 bases removed from V and 7 bases from J, the gap between germline ends came to 9 bases. This CDR3 is built from 13 residues.

The V call is TRBV4-3, the J call TRBJ2-3, with TRBD2 matching over 12 bases. The CDR3 length is 17 residues. Germline CDR1 and CDR2: LGHNA and YSLEER. V lost 1 base and J lost 10; bases outside the gene matches: 12. The CDR3 DNA reads as TGCGCCAGCAGCCAAGGACTAGCGGGAGCCAACCGGGGGGCGCAGTATTTT. Translated, it gives CASSQGLAGANRGAQYF.

The genes are TRBV29-1 and TRBJ2-7; D not certain. Trimming removed 4 bases at V and 0 bases at J, with 13 bases between. The CDR3 consists of 14 residues. Germline CDR1 is SQVTM and CDR2 is ANQGSEA. CDR3 nucleotide sequence: TGCAGCGTTGGCCTACAAGGCAACTCCTACGAGCAGTACTTC. This translates into CSVGLQGNSYEQYF.

The genes are TRBV19 and TRBJ2-2; 8 bases are shared with TRBD2. This CDR3 region has 16 residues. The germline V gene has CDR1 LNHDA and CDR2 SQIVND (reference sequence). V shed 4 bases and J 8 bases; nucleotides not matched to a gene: 12. The CDR3 is CASSTSAGRGGGELFF. CDR3 DNA sequence: TGTGCCAGTAGTACCTCAGCGGGACGGGGGGGAGGGGAGCTGTTTTTT.

The gene calls are TRBV4-1 and TRBJ1-1, with a tentative D call TRBD1 (6 bases). This CDR3 comprises 16 residues. CDR1 and CDR2 from the germline V gene are MGHRA and YSYEKL. V gave up 1 base and J gave up 0 bases, with 12 bases separating them. The CDR3 region is CASSQVGQGLNTEAFF. The DNA for the CDR3 is TGCGCCAGCAGCCAAGTAGGGCAGGGGTTGAACACTGAAGCTTTCTTT.

The chain uses TRBV7-2 and TRBJ1-4, with TRBD1 as a possible D gene (6 bases). CDR3 length: 15 amino acids. V lost 0 bases and J 6 bases, leaving 11 bases between the germline ends. From germline, CDR1 is SGHTA and CDR2 FQGNSA. Here the CDR3 reads CASSLAGGAYEKLFF. CDR3 in DNA: TGTGCCAGCAGCTTAGCGGGGGGCGCGTATGAAAAACTGTTTTTT.

The rearrangement joins TRBV27 to TRBJ2-1, with D unclear. There are 18 residues in the CDR3. Per the germline V gene, CDR1 is MNHEY and CDR2 is SMNVEV (reference sequence). The V gene lost 0 bases and the J gene lost 4 bases, with 19 bases spanning the gap. The CDR3, as DNA: TGTGCCAGCAGTTTATCTTCTCTAGGATTTCCTCCTTACAATGAGCAGTTCTTC. Its protein product is CASSLSSLGFPPYNEQFF.

This clone was picked up one time. The chain is built from TRBV5-1 and TRBJ1-1; D is unresolved. Germline V gene sequence: CDR1 SGHRS, CDR2 YFSETQ. With 4 bases removed from V and 6 bases from J, the gap between germline ends came to 13 bases. This CDR3 has 13 amino acids. Written as DNA, the CDR3 is TGCGCCAGCAGCCCCCTCCAGGACGCTGAAGCTTTCTTT. Its translation: CASSPLQDAEAFF.

This clone has just a few counts. CDR3 protein: CASSLQTGGAGELFF. In DNA form, the CDR3 reads TGTGCCAGCAGTTTACAGACCGGGGGCGCCGGGGAGCTGTTTTTT. The V and J genes are TRBV2 and TRBJ2-2; the D gene could be TRBD1 or TRBD2 (6 bases each). Germline V lookup: CDR1 SNHLY, CDR2 FYNNEI. The CDR3 is made up of 15 amino acids. Trimming removed 5 bases at V and 6 bases at J, with 16 bases between.

V is TRBV13 and J is TRBJ1-2; TRBD1 agrees at 7 bases. The ends lost 1 base at V and 4 bases at J; junction bases unmatched: 6. Germline assignment: CDR1 PRHDT and CDR2 FYEKMQ (reference sequence). CDR3 size: 15 residues. The CDR3 is CASSLEGEGAYGYTF. CDR3 in DNA: TGTGCCAGCAGCTTAGAGGGAGAGGGGGCCTATGGCTACACCTTC.

The chain is built from TRBV5-1 and TRBJ1-1, with D unresolved. Germline V gene lookup returns CDR1 SGHRS and CDR2 YFSETQ. This CDR3 is 14 amino acids long. V was trimmed by 4 bases and J by 1 base, leaving 11 bases between them. CDR3 sequence reads: CASSQGPGNTEAFF. The CDR3 nucleotides are TGCGCCAGCAGCCAAGGACCGGGGAACACTGAAGCTTTCTTT.

The V and J genes are TRBV5-1 and TRBJ1-4; TRBD1 matches 7 bases. Germline V gene lookup returns CDR1 SGHRS and CDR2 YFSETQ. V shed 4 bases, J shed 4 bases, and the junction held 10 bases outside the gene matches. The CDR3 extends over 16 amino acids. The CDR3 DNA is TGCGCCAGCAGCCCTGAAGGACAGGTACTTAATGAAAAACTGTTTTTT. Protein: CASSPEGQVLNEKLFF.

This clone has just one count. This rearrangement joins TRBV4-1 to TRBJ2-7; possible D gene TRBD2, 6 bases. The CDR3 has 14 amino acids. Per the germline V gene, CDR1 is MGHRA and CDR2 is YSYEKL. Trimming removed 1 base from V and 7 bases from J, with 14 bases in between. The CDR3 DNA reads as TGCGCCAGCAGCCAAGCGAACGGGGGATGGGAGCAGTACTTC. Protein product: CASSQANGGWEQYF.

This clone came up a few times. The V gene is TRBV6-1, the J gene TRBJ2-7; TRBD1 aligns across 8 bases. J lost 6 bases, V lost 7 bases, and 11 bases had no gene match. CDR3 size: 14 residues. CDR1 MNHNS and CDR2 SASEGT come from the germline V gene. The CDR3 DNA is TGTGCCAGCACACGGTCTGCAGGGGGCGCCGAGCAGTACTTC. It translates to CASTRSAGGAEQYF.

This chain links TRBV7-9 with TRBJ1-5, with TRBD1 as a possible D gene (5 bases). Germline CDR1 reads SEHNR; CDR2 reads FQNEAQ (reference sequence). V was shortened by 8 bases and J by 0 bases, with 14 bases between the two germline ends. The CDR3 is made up of 15 amino acids. The CDR3 nucleotides are TGTGCCAGCCAGGGCGAGGGTACTAGCAATCAGCCCCAGCATTTT. This codes for CASQGEGTSNQPQHF.

The chain uses TRBV4-1 and TRBJ2-7; 12 bases map to TRBD2. The CDR3 sequence is 15 residues long. V shed 5 bases, J shed 6 bases, and the junction held 8 bases outside the gene matches. The V gene's germline CDR1 is MGHRA and CDR2 YSYEKL. CDR3 protein: CASSALAGGLSEQYF. The CDR3 DNA sequence: TGCGCCAGCAGCGCACTAGCGGGAGGCTTGTCCGAGCAGTACTTC.

There are a few counts of this clone. This chain joins TRBV27 and TRBJ2-7; 7 nucleotides align to TRBD2. CDR3 size: 14 residues. Per the germline V gene, CDR1 is MNHEY and CDR2 is SMNVEV (reference sequence). Germline trimming cut 3 bases from V and 2 bases from J; bases unmatched to any gene: 4. DNA for the CDR3: TGTGCCAGCAGTTTGAGCGGGGCTCCCTACGAGCAGTACTTC. It encodes CASSLSGAPYEQYF.